This T cell receptor beta chain appears in the sequencing data of a study of human T cells and chemical hapten exposure. This clonotype has ten or more counts. Its antigen remains unidentified. The CDR3 has 15 amino acids. CDR1 is LGHNA, CDR2 YSLEER, per germline. V lost 1 base and J lost 0, with 4 bases in between. A single record per CDR3 protein comes from TCRdb applying MiXCR to the RACE reads. The profile shows 240,000 or so distinct CDR3 sequences, about 9% of them singletons. Time point reported: pre-sensitization, week 0. Documented treatment: therapeutic diphenylcyclopropenone sensitization with weekly scalp DPC. It was unfractionated whole blood from which total RNA was extracted. Study-level findings and limits: DPC sensitization did not alter TCRs above 1 in 1000 frequency.

The TCR originated in a woman in her 40s with alopecia areata. Some clones in this sample may be carry-over from other donors' samples. The chain recombines TRBV4-3 with TRBJ2-6; D not certain. The sample here was whole blood, taken in connection with sensitization to the hapten diphenylcyclopropenone (DPC). CDR3 coding DNA: TGCGCCAGCAGCCAAGGTAGCTCTGGGGCCAACGTCCTGACTTTC. Protein product: CASSQGSSGANVLTF.